This entry features one T cell receptor (beta chain) sequence. The data were taken from a study of control samples from healthy donors and cancer patients. Clones were sequenced by immunoSEQ multiplex PCR, and TCRdb holds only the in-frame ones, with some missing. The profile shows around 30,000 clones, approximately 93% of them singletons. CDR3 length equals 16 residues. Trimming cost V 2 bases and J 3 bases, with 13 bases left between them. Per the germline V gene, CDR1 is MDHEN and CDR2 is SYDVKM. This clonotype originated in a man between 60 and 70 years old in good health. Input material: blood. V usage is TRBV28 and J usage is TRBJ2-2, with D perhaps given as TRBD1 or TRBD2 (6 bases each). This CDR3 reads CASSLLGGADTGELFF. In DNA form, the CDR3 reads TGTGCCAGCAGTTTACTCGGGGGCGCTGACACCGGGGAGCTGTTTTTT.